This T cell receptor (beta chain) was recorded in a study of shared T cell receptors in the human thymus. Here immunoSEQ multiplex PCR was the method, and the copy in TCRdb shows in-frame clones only, minus some. The table records fewer than 700,000 clones, 70% to 90% of them present only once. Germline lookup yields CDR1 LNHNV and CDR2 YYDKDF (reference sequence). The length of the CDR3 is 20 residues. Trimming removed 1 base from V and 2 bases from J; junction bases left unmatched: 9. These same records also appear under a second study, on human thymus T cells.

Sequenced: thymocytes. The chain links TRBV15 to TRBJ2-1; 15 bases line up with TRBD2. The TCR sequence derives from a boy under three years old with a congenital heart defect. CDR3 residues: CATSRVDGGLAGGPYNEQFF. CDR3 nucleotides: TGTGCCACCAGCAGAGTCGATGGGGGACTAGCGGGAGGCCCCTACAATGAGCAGTTCTTC.